This T cell receptor (beta chain) was identified in a study of blood T cell repertoires in COVID-19. Looking at the study overall: There were acute and convalescent COVID-19 samples, and they came from the United States, Italy and Spain. From T cells, B-cell-depleted T cells, or PBMCs came the material, which was cDNA or gDNA.

In the original processing: Estimation of nucleated cell counts relied on the amplification of reference gene primers. Clones were sequenced by immunoSEQ multiplex PCR, and TCRdb holds only the in-frame ones, with some missing. That table is the source of V, J and clone size, and D and trimming were worked out from the DNA. The sample yields about 260,000 clones, over 70% seen once. This CDR3 is 15 amino acids long. V trimming: 1 base; J trimming: 5 bases; junction bases outside the gene matches: 5. Per the germline V gene, CDR1 is SGHTA and CDR2 is FQGNSA. The specimen was peripheral blood. The chain uses TRBV7-2 and TRBJ1-5; 7 positions match TRBD1. The sequence derives from a woman aged 40 to 49 who had recovered from COVID-19. Here the CDR3 reads CASSLVQGGYQPQHF. The CDR3 bases are TGTGCCAGCAGCTTAGTTCAGGGGGGATATCAGCCCCAGCATTTT. Filled out from reference TRBV7-2 and TRBJ1-5, the complete variable domain reads GAGVSQSPSNKVTEKGKDVELRCDPISGHTALYWYRQSLGQGLEFLIYFQGNSAPDKSGLPSDRFSAERTGGSVSTLTIQRTQQEDSAVYLCASSLVQGGYQPQHFGDGTRLSIL.